This T cell receptor beta chain was found in a study of blood T cell repertoires in COVID-19. V lost 0 bases, J lost 7 bases, and 15 bases stayed unmatched. CDR1 and CDR2 from the germline V gene are LNHNV and YYDKDF (reference sequence). The CDR3 spans 18 residues. The sample holds one count of this clone. Authors' methods: Amplified reference gene primers provided the basis for estimating nucleated cell counts. Sequencing used immunoSEQ multiplex PCR; TCRdb keeps in-frame clones, though not all of them. The V and J calls and clone size were taken over from that table, and D and trimming were inferred from the DNA. The sample includes under 300,000 clones, 80% to 85% of them seen just once. Recruitment covered roughly 24 US areas and drew participants whose ages spanned roughly 18 to 89 years.

The material sequenced was PBMCs or T cells enriched from blood (not recorded which). This receptor was obtained from a man between 45 and 60 years old who had recovered from COVID-19. V and J are TRBV15 and TRBJ2-7, with 10 bases aligning to TRBD1. CDR3 residues: CATSRDIYGGDRGREQYF. The CDR3 coding sequence is TGTGCCACCAGCAGAGATATATATGGTGGAGACAGGGGGCGGGAGCAGTACTTC.